Detailed here is one TCR beta chain. This clonotype has just a few counts. No cognate antigen has been identified for it. It has no much larger one-base neighbor in the sample; base qualities were not kept. Library generation was performed with 5' RACE. Sequencing took place on an Illumina HiSeq 2000. A universal primer binding site was introduced by template switching, and a unique molecular identifier was present in the final cDNA, enabling accurate counting of TCR cDNA molecules. Specific primers in the conserved constant-segment region were used to synthesize first-strand cDNA for the TCR alpha and beta chains. To control for contamination, every cDNA library was double barcoded, receiving both a SMART-Mk sample barcode and Illumina barcodes. TruSeq adapter sequences, together with Illumina sample barcodes, were added in two successive PCR steps. Sequencing of the TCR alpha and beta cDNA libraries was done on the Illumina HiSeq platform using custom primers. The paper's data handling went like this. Raw reads were processed with MiGEC to extract unique molecular identifiers, and MiXCR was used to determine CDR3 positions. Recombination models were inferred per individual with the repgenHMM and IGoR tools using an EM algorithm. The analysis of shared clonotypes was done with the tcR package in R, with sharing normalized by the product of cloneset sizes. To study raw recombination without the effects of thymic and clonal selection, out-of-frame nonproductive sequences were analyzed. The raw public data were reprocessed by TCRdb itself: fastp quality trimming at Q25, MiXCR clonotype calling, in-frame beta chains only. Each entry is one CDR3 protein sequence, shown with its most common DNA and genes. TCRdb's processing, not the authors' own work, is the source of the V and J calls. Across this sample there are about 900,000 distinct CDR3 sequences, with 9% to 15% seen only once. About 1.6% of the sample belongs to the ten largest clones.

Unmatched junction bases come to 13, with V trimmed by 11 bases and J by 5 bases. From the cysteine up to the phenylalanine, the CDR3 has a length of 15 residues. Only the CDR3 portion is preserved as DNA: 45 bases, with reading frame beginning at the first base. CDR1 and CDR2, per the germline V gene, are MGHDK and SYGVNS. The data were taken from a study of identical twins (dated by TCRdb to between 2015 and 2016). Some background on the complete study: To test whether fetal clonotypes persist, the study used deep sequencing on TCR alpha and beta repertoires from monozygotic twins, unrelated adults of various ages, and cord blood. To rule out contamination, the twin experiments were replicated at different times with different library preparation protocols. The study at large found these results: Compared with coincidental sharing between unrelated individuals, out-of-frame TCR alpha sequences shared between twins showed an excess of sequences with low generation probability. Because the same donors could not be followed over many years, the conclusions depended on cross-sectional statistical analysis. A weaker excess of twin sharing was found in beta out-of-frame sequences because the signal-to-noise ratio was lowered by fewer shared sequences. Zero-insertion analyses could be partly confounded by invariant T cells such as MAIT and iNKT, although diverse VJ usage argued against such confounding for most clonotypes. Abundant cord blood beta clonotypes had fewer insertions, young adult naive repertoires showed a similar but weaker trend, and memory repertoires showed no such trend. Recombination models systematically underestimated out-of-frame TCR alpha sharing in monozygotic twins but agreed with sharing between unrelated individuals.

Every donor was a healthy Caucasian. The twin cohort comprised three pairs of female monozygotic twins, all aged roughly 18 to 30 years. RNA for TCR libraries was isolated from peripheral blood mononuclear cells. This same sample was also part of a study on yellow fever vaccine responses in identical twins. The second source states: The T cell response to vaccination in identical twins was reported by the authors to appear partly convergent and partly personalized. The study precisely tracked vaccine-responding T cell clones in identical twins.

The sequence joins TRBV25-1 to TRBJ2-1; TRBD1 lines up with 9 middle nucleotides. The specimen was PBMCs. The source is a woman under 30 in good health. The nucleotide sequence is TGTGCCCCGCTTACCGGGACAGGGTTGGACAATGAGCAGTTCTTC. This translates into CAPLTGTGLDNEQFF. The entire variable domain, with the stretches around the CDR3 drawn from the reference TRBV25-1 and TRBJ2-1 proteins, is EADIYQTPRYLVIGTGKKITLECSQTMGHDKMYWYQQDPGMELHLIHYSYGVNSTEKGDLSSESTVSRIRTEHFPLTLESARPSHTSQYLCAPLTGTGLDNEQFFGPGTRLTVL.